A single sample is the source of the 14 T cell receptor beta chains below, sequenced in a study of cytomegalovirus exposure and HLA in healthy donors. PCR amplification relied on 60 Vbeta primers (plus 13 Jbeta primers). The data were produced by immunoSEQ multiplex PCR, yet TCRdb's version contains in-frame clones alone and is incomplete. The data hold 95,000 to 150,000 clones, with approximately 79% observed a single time. Specimen: PBMCs. The receptors stem from a man between 25 and 39 years old in good health and CMV-seronegative.

Only a few counts were recorded for this clone. The chain has TRBV5-4 and TRBJ2-3; 8 nucleotides align to TRBD2. This CDR3 spans 17 amino acids. Germline V gene lookup returns CDR1 SGHNT and CDR2 YYREEE (reference sequence). The J segment lost 2 bases and the V segment lost 0 bases, leaving 8 bases of the junction unmatched. The chain's CDR3 is CASSLGRSGGLTDTQYF. The CDR3 nucleotides are TGTGCCAGCAGCTTGGGTAGAAGCGGGGGACTCACAGATACGCAGTATTTT.

This clone was seen just once. The V and J genes are TRBV9 and TRBJ2-3; TRBD2 might be the D (6 bases). The V end was cut by 4 bases, the J end by 1 base, with 16 bases between. The CDR3 totals 16 residues. Germline V CDR1 and CDR2: SGDLS, YYNGEE. This CDR3 is CASSPRTTPGTDTQYF. As DNA, the CDR3 is TGTGCCAGCAGCCCCCGGACTACCCCCGGCACAGATACGCAGTATTTT.

The chain employs TRBV6-1 and TRBJ1-4; D gene unclear. Germline CDR1 MNHNS, CDR2 SASEGT. V shed 5 bases and J shed 4 bases, with 14 bases lying between them. This CDR3 comprises 15 residues. The CDR3 region has the DNA TGTGCCAGCAGTCTCGGTGGTGTACTTAATGAAAAACTGTTTTTT. Protein sequence: CASSLGGVLNEKLFF.

The V and J genes are TRBV15 and TRBJ1-2, with 8 bases fitting TRBD1. The trim removed 1 base at V and 5 bases at J, leaving 0 bases unmatched. The CDR3 length is 13 residues. Germline V gene lookup returns CDR1 LNHNV and CDR2 YYDKDF (reference sequence). CDR3 in amino acids: CATSRGTGYGYTF. The CDR3 region has the DNA TGTGCCACCAGCAGAGGGACAGGGTATGGCTACACCTTC.

The V and J genes are TRBV28 and TRBJ2-4, with TRBD1 matching over 8 bases. Germline loops: CDR1 MDHEN, CDR2 SYDVKM. The CDR3 has 15 residues. V was pared by 3 bases and J by 2 bases, with 3 bases of the junction left unmatched. The CDR3 loop is CASSFAGGPKNIQYF. CDR3 in DNA: TGTGCCAGCAGTTTTGCAGGGGGCCCCAAAAACATTCAGTACTTC.

The V and J genes are TRBV13 and TRBJ2-4; no definite D call. Trimming removed 0 bases from V and 3 bases from J, with 6 bases in between. CDR1 and CDR2 (germline): PRHDT, FYEKMQ (reference sequence). The CDR3 totals 14 residues. CDR3 sequence: CASSLGGFKNIQYF. CDR3 sequence (DNA): TGTGCCAGCAGCTTAGGCGGGTTCAAAAACATTCAGTACTTC.

The chain joins TRBV5-1 to TRBJ2-7; 10 bases are shared with TRBD1. With V trimmed by 2 bases and J by 6 bases, 8 bases remained unmatched. The CDR3 runs to 15 residues. The germline CDR1 and CDR2 sequences are SGHRS and YFSETQ. The CDR3: CASSFRGTGAGEQYF. The CDR3 nucleotides are TGCGCCAGCAGCTTCCGCGGGACAGGGGCCGGCGAGCAGTACTTC.

This chain joins TRBV28 and TRBJ2-7; the match to TRBD2 covers 9 bases. There are 16 residues in the CDR3. The germline V gene has CDR1 MDHEN and CDR2 SYDVKM. With V trimmed by 3 bases and J by 1 base, 7 bases remained unmatched. The CDR3, as DNA: TGTGCCAGCAGTTTTTCGCTAGCGGGGTTATCCTACGAGCAGTACTTC. It codes for CASSFSLAGLSYEQYF.

The chain recombines TRBV21-1 with TRBJ1-5; the listed D gene, TRBD1, was not tested against the DNA. TRBV21-1 is annotated as a pseudogene. The CDR3 sequence is 17 residues long. The CDR3 spells CASSYDRVRAGNQPQHF. CDR3 sequence (DNA): TGTGCCAGCAGCTACGACAGGGTGAGGGCGGGCAATCAGCCCCAGCATTTT.

The chain uses TRBV2 and TRBJ2-7, with 9 bases matching TRBD1. In germline, CDR1 is SNHLY, CDR2 FYNNEI. The CDR3 consists of 16 residues. V dropped 4 bases and J dropped 6; count of bases not matched to a gene: 13. This chain's CDR3 is CASSGEHRDRDPEQYF. CDR3 bases: TGTGCCAGCAGTGGTGAACACCGGGACAGGGATCCCGAGCAGTACTTC.

This clone has only one observation. This chain uses TRBV29-1 with TRBJ1-2; 9 bases are shared with TRBD1. The CDR3 loop spans 14 amino acids. The V segment lost 3 bases and the J segment 6 bases; nucleotides outside the gene matches: 8. Germline V CDR1 and CDR2: SQVTM, ANQGSEA. CDR3 DNA sequence: TGCAGCGTTGACGGTTCCGGGACAGGGCATGGCTACACCTTC. This sequence encodes CSVDGSGTGHGYTF.

CDR3 loop: CASSKDRDTVFYNEQFF. CDR3 sequence (DNA): TGTGCCAGCAGCAAGGACCGGGACACAGTTTTCTACAATGAGCAGTTCTTC. The chain employs TRBV7-9 and TRBJ2-1; D might be TRBD1 (6 bases). This CDR3 is 17 amino acids long. Germline V gene lookup returns CDR1 SEHNR and CDR2 FQNEAQ (reference sequence). V was cut by 5 bases and J by 3 bases, with 20 bases left in between. The entire variable domain, with the rest obtained from reference TRBV7-9 and TRBJ2-1, is as follows: DTGVSQNPRHKITKRGQNVTFRCDPISEHNRLYWYRQTLGQGPEFLTYFQNEAQLEKSRLLSDRFSAERPKGSFSTLEIQRTEQGDSAMYLCASSKDRDTVFYNEQFFGPGTRLTVL.

V gene TRBV29-1 combines with J gene TRBJ2-3; TRBD2 agrees at 12 bases. V dropped 2 bases and J dropped 5; count of bases not matched to a gene: 5. The CDR3 is 15 amino acids. CDR1 is SQVTM and CDR2 is ANQGSEA in the germline V gene. The DNA of the CDR3 is TGCAGCGTTGAATCACTAGCGGGGGGACAAGATACGCAGTATTTT. Encoded protein: CSVESLAGGQDTQYF.

The rearrangement links TRBV6-5 to TRBJ1-2; no definite D call. From germline, CDR1 is MNHEY and CDR2 SVGAGI. V was clipped by 2 bases and J by 2 bases, with 9 bases between them. The CDR3 spans 14 residues. The CDR3 spells CASSYRGGNYGYTF. The CDR3 region has the DNA TGTGCCAGCAGTTACCGTGGCGGCAACTATGGCTACACCTTC.